This T cell receptor beta chain was profiled in a study of cytotoxic CD8 clonotypes in ibrutinib-treated CLL. Measured with immunoSEQ multiplex PCR; TCRdb has only the in-frame clones, and not every one. The sample consists of about 200,000 clones, over 60% of them appearing once. J lost 5 bases, V lost 5 bases, and 14 bases had no gene match. Germline values: CDR1 SGHVS, CDR2 FQNEAQ. CDR3 length: 16 residues. The origin of this receptor is a human donor with chronic lymphocytic leukemia. The chain joins TRBV7-8 to TRBJ2-7; 8 nucleotides line up with TRBD2. The sequenced sample was PBMCs, obtained after 24 months of ibrutinib treatment. The CDR3 here is CASSPPRGGINHEQYF. DNA for the CDR3: TGTGCCAGCAGCCCTCCCCGGGGGGGGATCAACCACGAGCAGTACTTC.